This T cell receptor (beta chain) was captured by sequencing in a study of CD8+ T cells in alopecia areata. Peripheral blood and lesional scalp punch biopsies came from alopecia areata patients. Both CD4+ and CD8+ T cells were separated by sorting PBMCs. The CDR3 extends over 12 amino acids. Germline V gene lookup returns CDR1 MGHRA and CDR2 YSYEKL. V was shortened by 5 bases and J by 10 bases, with 12 bases between the two germline ends. Extracted RNA was reverse transcribed into cDNA, the sequencing template. Using immunoSEQ multiplex PCR, the repertoire was profiled, and TCRdb retains in-frame clones only, with some absent. The sample lists roughly 200,000 clones, about 63% seen once, with 1.5% to 2% in the top ten.

The starting material was CD4+ T cells sorted from blood, obtained at week 0. The chain has TRBV4-1 and TRBJ2-1, with D tentatively TRBD1 or TRBD2 (5 bases each). This clonotype originated in a human donor with alopecia areata. CDR3 residues: CASSIVWGEQFF. The CDR3 nucleotides are TGCGCCAGCAGCATAGTATGGGGGGAGCAGTTCTTC.